These 4 T cell receptor beta chains were all obtained from the same sample, sequenced in a study of OX40 agonist ivuxolimab in advanced cancers. Here immunoSEQ multiplex PCR was the method, and the copy in TCRdb shows in-frame clones only, minus some. The sample yields about 36,000 clones, 74% seen once. The source was CD4+ or CD8+ T cells sorted from blood, collected in a trial of the OX40 agonist ivuxolimab. The receptor set was obtained from an adult with an advanced solid tumor such as melanoma, head and neck, liver or kidney cancer.

The chain links TRBV11-2 to TRBJ1-2; D is perhaps TRBD1 (5 bases). CDR3 size: 13 residues. Per the germline V gene, CDR1 is SGHAT and CDR2 is FQNNGV. V gave up 11 bases and J gave up 8 bases, with 21 bases separating them. The CDR3 DNA follows: TGTGCCTCCGCTCGCGGCAGGGCTGGAGGCTACACCTTC. Translation gives CASARGRAGGYTF. The full variable domain, completed using reference TRBV11-2 and TRBJ1-2, is EAGVAQSPRYKIIEKRQSVAFWCNPISGHATLYWYQQILGQGPKLLIQFQNNGVVDDSQLPKDRFSAERLKGVDSTLKIQPAKLEDSAVYLCASARGRAGGYTFGSGTRLTVV.

In this sample, this clone turned up a few times. The gene calls are TRBV30 and TRBJ1-1; D possibly corresponds to TRBD1 (5 bases). V was pared by 3 bases and J by 1 base, with 12 bases between. CDR3 length: 14 amino acids. Germline lookup yields CDR1 GTSNPN and CDR2 SVGIG (reference sequence). As DNA, the CDR3 is TGTGCCTGGAGAGGGACTGCGGCGAACACTGAAGCTTTCTTT. Amino acid sequence: CAWRGTAANTEAFF.

This chain connects TRBV29-1 to TRBJ2-7; 7 nucleotides align to TRBD1. CDR3 length equals 14 residues. Germline CDR1 reads SQVTM; CDR2 reads ANQGSEA. The V gene end was trimmed by 0 bases and the J gene end by 3 bases; junction bases not matched to a gene: 5. The CDR3 DNA reads as TGCAGCGTTGAAGAGGGTCAGGGGGTCTACGAGCAGTACTTC. It codes for CSVEEGQGVYEQYF.

The V call is TRBV7-2, the J call TRBJ2-2; no definite D call. Deletions cut 2 bases from V and 1 base from J, with 5 bases between. The CDR3 consists of 14 residues. Germline CDR1 reads SGHTA; CDR2 reads FQGNSA. The chain's CDR3 is CASSLRQNTGELFF. The CDR3 DNA reads TGTGCCAGCAGCTTAAGGCAGAACACCGGGGAGCTGTTTTTT.